This record covers a single T cell receptor (beta chain). The sample contains more than one DNA sequence encoding this CDR3. The entry originates in a study of shared clonotypes between healthy human individuals. Per the germline V gene, CDR1 is SGHRS and CDR2 is YFSETQ. CDR3 length: 16 amino acids. With 4 bases clipped from V and 4 bases from J, the junction kept 5 bases outside the gene matches. This table comes from immunoSEQ multiplex PCR, and its TCRdb copy is limited to in-frame clones, with some not included. The sample lists over a million clones; 95% to 99% were seen once. The specimen was naive CD4+ T cells sorted from blood. Subset in this sample: CD45RA+ positively selected. The receptor's source is a man in his thirties or forties in good health. The gene calls are TRBV5-1 and TRBJ2-5; 15 bases map to TRBD2. The CDR3 nucleotides read TGCGCCAGCAGCCTGGGACTAGCGGGAGGCCTAGAGACCCAGTACTTC. Amino acids: CASSLGLAGGLETQYF.